This T cell receptor beta chain was identified during a study of radiotherapy plus CTLA-4 blockade in lung cancer. Study information: Patients showed objective responses in 15% to 20% of cases, and disease control was achieved by around 30%.

This clone turned up a few times. The antigen remains undetermined. J was trimmed by 0 bases and V by 3 bases; bases with no gene match: 2. The CDR3 is made up of 15 amino acids. CDR1 is MNHEY and CDR2 is SMNVEV in the germline V gene (reference sequence). Lung cancer patients with chemo-refractory metastatic non-small-cell disease were given focal radiation plus CTLA-4 blockade with ipilimumab. Overall study results and limits: Among blood TCR repertoires after radiotherapy plus ipilimumab, tumor-derived clones expanded.

Libraries were prepared by immunoSEQ multiplex PCR; TCRdb keeps only in-frame clonotypes and omits some of them. The table records about 77,000 clones, approximately 73% of them present only once. The sample here was peripheral blood, taken from a patient treated with radiotherapy plus ipilimumab. The sequence came from a human donor with non-small cell lung cancer whose response to radiotherapy plus ipilimumab could not be evaluated. The chain uses TRBV27 and TRBJ2-3; TRBD2 matches 8 bases. The CDR3 region is CASSFSGKSTDTQYF. In nucleotides, the CDR3 is TGTGCCAGCAGTTTTAGCGGGAAGAGCACAGATACGCAGTATTTT.